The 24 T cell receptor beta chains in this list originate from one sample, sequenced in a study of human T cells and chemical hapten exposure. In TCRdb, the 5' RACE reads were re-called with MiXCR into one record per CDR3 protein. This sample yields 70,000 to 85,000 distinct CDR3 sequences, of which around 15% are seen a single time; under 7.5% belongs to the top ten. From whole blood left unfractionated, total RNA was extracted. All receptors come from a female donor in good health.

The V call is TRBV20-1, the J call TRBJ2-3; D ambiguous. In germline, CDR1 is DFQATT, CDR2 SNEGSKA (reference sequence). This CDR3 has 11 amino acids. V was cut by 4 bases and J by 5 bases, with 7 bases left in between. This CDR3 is CSANKEDTQYF. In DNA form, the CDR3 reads TGCAGTGCTAACAAGGAAGATACGCAGTATTTT.

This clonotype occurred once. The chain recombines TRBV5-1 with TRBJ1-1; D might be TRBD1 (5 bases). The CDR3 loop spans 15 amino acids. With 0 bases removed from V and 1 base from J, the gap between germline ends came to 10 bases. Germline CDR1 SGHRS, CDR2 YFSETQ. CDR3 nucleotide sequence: TGCGCCAGCAGCTTGGCCAAGGGGCAGAACACTGAAGCTTTCTTT. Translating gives CASSLAKGQNTEAFF.

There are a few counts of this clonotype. The CDR3, as DNA: TGTGCCAGCAGCCTCCTCGGGAGGGCCTACGAGCAGTACTTC. Its protein is CASSLLGRAYEQYF. The rearrangement links TRBV11-2 to TRBJ2-7; 8 nucleotides align to TRBD2. Germline lookup yields CDR1 SGHAT and CDR2 FQNNGV. V lost 5 bases to trimming and J lost 2 bases; unmatched junction nucleotides: 5. This CDR3 is 14 amino acids long.

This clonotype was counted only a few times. CDR3 nucleotide sequence: TGTGCCAGCAGCCCGACAGGGGACGAGCAGTACTTC. Its translation: CASSPTGDEQYF. The chain couples TRBV3-1 to TRBJ2-7; 8 bases line up with TRBD1. The CDR3 is made up of 12 amino acids. Germline V gene sequence: CDR1 LGHDT, CDR2 YNNKEL (reference sequence). After removal of 4 bases from V and 5 bases from J, the junction contained 1 base not matched to a gene.

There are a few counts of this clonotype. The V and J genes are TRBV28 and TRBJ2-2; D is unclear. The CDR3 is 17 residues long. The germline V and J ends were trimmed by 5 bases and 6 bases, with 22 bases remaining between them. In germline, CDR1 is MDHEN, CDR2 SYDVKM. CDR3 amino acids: CASSLGAGRRAAGELFF. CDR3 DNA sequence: TGTGCCAGCAGTCTTGGAGCCGGCCGCAGAGCCGCCGGGGAGCTGTTTTTT.

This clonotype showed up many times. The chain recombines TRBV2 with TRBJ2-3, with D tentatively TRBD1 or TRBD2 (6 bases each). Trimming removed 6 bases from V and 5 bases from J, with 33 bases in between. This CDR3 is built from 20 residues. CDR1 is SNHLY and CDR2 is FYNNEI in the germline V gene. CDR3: CASSLRRPSEYLFRGDTQYF. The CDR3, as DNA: TGTGCCAGCAGCCTAAGGAGGCCTAGCGAGTATTTATTCAGGGGAGATACGCAGTATTTT.

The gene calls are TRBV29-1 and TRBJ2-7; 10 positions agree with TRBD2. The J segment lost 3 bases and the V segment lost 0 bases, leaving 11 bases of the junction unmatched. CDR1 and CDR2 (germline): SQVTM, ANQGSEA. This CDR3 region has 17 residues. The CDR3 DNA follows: TGCAGCGTTGAAGATTGGAGGGCTAGCGGGAGCATCTACGAGCAGTACTTC. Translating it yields CSVEDWRASGSIYEQYF.

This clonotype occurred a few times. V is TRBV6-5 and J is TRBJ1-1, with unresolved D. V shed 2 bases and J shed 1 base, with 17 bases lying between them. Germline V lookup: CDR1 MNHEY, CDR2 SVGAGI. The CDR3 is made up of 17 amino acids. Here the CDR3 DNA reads TGTGCCAGCAGTTACCTGGACTACCGCTCGGGGAACACTGAAGCTTTCTTT. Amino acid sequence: CASSYLDYRSGNTEAFF.

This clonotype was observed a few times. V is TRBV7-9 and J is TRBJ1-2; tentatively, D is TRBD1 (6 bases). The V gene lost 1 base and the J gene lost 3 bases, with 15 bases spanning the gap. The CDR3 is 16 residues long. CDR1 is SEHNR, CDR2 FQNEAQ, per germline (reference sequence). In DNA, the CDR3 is TGTGCCAGCAGCTTAGGAGTAGGGGGGATCGACTATGGCTACACCTTC. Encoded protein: CASSLGVGGIDYGYTF.

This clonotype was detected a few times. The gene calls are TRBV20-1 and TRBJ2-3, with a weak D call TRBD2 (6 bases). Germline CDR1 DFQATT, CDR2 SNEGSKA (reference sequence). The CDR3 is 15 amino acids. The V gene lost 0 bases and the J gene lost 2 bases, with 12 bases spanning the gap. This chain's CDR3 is CSARDFVAATDTQYF. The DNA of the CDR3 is TGCAGTGCTAGAGATTTTGTAGCGGCCACAGATACGCAGTATTTT.

The CDR3 loop is CASSFRVGFPDTQYF. Written as DNA, the CDR3 is TGTGCCAGCAGTTTCCGCGTGGGGTTCCCAGATACGCAGTATTTT. This chain joins TRBV28 and TRBJ2-3; D unclear. Germline V CDR1 and CDR2: MDHEN, SYDVKM. V gave up 3 bases and J gave up 4 bases, with 14 bases separating them. There are 15 residues in the CDR3.

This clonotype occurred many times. As DNA, the CDR3 is TGTGCCAGCAGCCTATCCACAGTTAATTCACCCCTCCACTTT. Translation gives CASSLSTVNSPLHF. The gene calls are TRBV7-9 and TRBJ1-6; D not certain. Germline assignment: CDR1 SEHNR and CDR2 FQNEAQ (reference sequence). The CDR3 extends over 14 amino acids. The V and J ends lost 5 bases and 6 bases respectively, with 11 bases between them.

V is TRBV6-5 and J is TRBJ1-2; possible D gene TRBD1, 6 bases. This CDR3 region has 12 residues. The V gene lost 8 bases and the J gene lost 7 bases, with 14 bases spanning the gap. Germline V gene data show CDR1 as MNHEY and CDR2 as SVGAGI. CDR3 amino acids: CASSRDMGGYTF. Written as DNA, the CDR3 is TGTGCCAGCTCCCGGGACATGGGTGGCTACACCTTC.

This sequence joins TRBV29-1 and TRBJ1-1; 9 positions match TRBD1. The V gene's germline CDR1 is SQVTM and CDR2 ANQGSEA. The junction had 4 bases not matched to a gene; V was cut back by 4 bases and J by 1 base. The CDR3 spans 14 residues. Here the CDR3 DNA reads TGCAGCGTTGCGAAGGGACAGGGGAACACTGAAGCTTTCTTT. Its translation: CSVAKGQGNTEAFF.

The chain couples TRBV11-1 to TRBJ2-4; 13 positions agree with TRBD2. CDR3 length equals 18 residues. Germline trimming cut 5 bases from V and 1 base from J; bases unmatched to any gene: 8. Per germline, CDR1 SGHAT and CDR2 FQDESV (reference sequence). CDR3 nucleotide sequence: TGTGCCAGCAGCCCTACAGGGACTAGCGGGATGGCCAAAAACATTCAGTACTTC. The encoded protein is CASSPTGTSGMAKNIQYF. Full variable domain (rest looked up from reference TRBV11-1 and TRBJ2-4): EAEVAQSPRYKITEKSQAVAFWCDPISGHATLYWYRQILGQGPELLVQFQDESVVDDSQLPKDRFSAERLKGVDSTLKIQPAELGDSAMYLCASSPTGTSGMAKNIQYFGAGTRLSVL.

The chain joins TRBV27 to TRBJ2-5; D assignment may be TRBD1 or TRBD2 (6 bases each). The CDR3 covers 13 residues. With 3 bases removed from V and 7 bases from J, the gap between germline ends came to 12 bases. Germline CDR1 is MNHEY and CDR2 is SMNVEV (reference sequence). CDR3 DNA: TGTGCCAGCAGTTTTGGGGGGCACGGGACCCAGTACTTC. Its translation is CASSFGGHGTQYF.

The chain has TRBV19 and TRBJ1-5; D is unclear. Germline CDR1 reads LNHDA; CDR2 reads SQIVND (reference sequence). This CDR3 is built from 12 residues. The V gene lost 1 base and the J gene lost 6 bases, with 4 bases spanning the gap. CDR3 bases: TGTGCCAGTAGTATAGGGGGTCAGCCCCAGCATTTT. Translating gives CASSIGGQPQHF. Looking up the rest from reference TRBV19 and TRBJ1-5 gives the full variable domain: DGGITQSPKYLFRKEGQNVTLSCEQNLNHDAMYWYRQDPGQGLRLIYYSQIVNDFQKGDIAEGYSVSREKKESFPLTVTSAQKNPTAFYLCASSIGGQPQHFGDGTRLSIL.

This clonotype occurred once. The CDR3 is CASSPSQGAGTEAFF. The CDR3 bases are TGCGCCAGCAGCCCTTCACAGGGGGCCGGAACTGAAGCTTTCTTT. The chain recombines TRBV4-1 with TRBJ1-1; TRBD1 matches 9 bases. This CDR3 has 15 residues. The V gene end was trimmed by 4 bases and the J gene end by 5 bases; junction bases not matched to a gene: 8. Per the germline V gene, CDR1 is MGHRA and CDR2 is YSYEKL.

This CDR3 reads CASSPSSGAGANVLTF. The CDR3 bases are TGTGCCAGCTCCCCCTCATCAGGGGCTGGGGCCAACGTCCTGACTTTC. This chain joins TRBV18 and TRBJ2-6, with D possibly TRBD1 on 6 matching bases. V lost 6 bases to trimming and J lost 2 bases, with 14 bases between them. Germline CDR1 KGHSH, CDR2 LQKENI. This CDR3 has 16 residues.

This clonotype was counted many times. The CDR3 DNA reads TGCAGTGCTAGAGATGGAGGGAAGATTTATAGCAATCAGCCCCAGCATTTT. Amino acids: CSARDGGKIYSNQPQHF. This chain uses TRBV20-1 with TRBJ1-5; D unresolved. The CDR3 is 17 amino acids. CDR1 is DFQATT, CDR2 SNEGSKA, per germline (reference sequence). V dropped 0 bases and J dropped 0 bases, with 15 bases sitting between them.

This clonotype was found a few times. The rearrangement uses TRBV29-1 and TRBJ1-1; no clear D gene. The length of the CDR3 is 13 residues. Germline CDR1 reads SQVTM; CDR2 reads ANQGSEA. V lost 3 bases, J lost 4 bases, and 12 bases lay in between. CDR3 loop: CSVERTEGTEAFF. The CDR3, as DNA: TGCAGCGTTGAGCGGACGGAGGGCACTGAAGCTTTCTTT.

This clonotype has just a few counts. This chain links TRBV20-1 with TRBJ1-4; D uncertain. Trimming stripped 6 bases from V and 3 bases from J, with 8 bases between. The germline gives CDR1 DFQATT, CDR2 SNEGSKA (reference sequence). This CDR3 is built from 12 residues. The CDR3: CSAFGANEKLFF. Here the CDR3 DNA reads TGCAGTGCGTTTGGGGCTAATGAAAAACTGTTTTTT.

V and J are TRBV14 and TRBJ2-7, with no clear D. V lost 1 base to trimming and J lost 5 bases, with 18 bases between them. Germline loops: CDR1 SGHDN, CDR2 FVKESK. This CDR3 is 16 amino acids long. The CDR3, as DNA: TGTGCCAGCAGCCAAGTTGAGATAAGGGCGAACGACGAGCAGTACTTC. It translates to CASSQVEIRANDEQYF. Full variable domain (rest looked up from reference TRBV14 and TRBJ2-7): EAGVTQFPSHSVIEKGQTVTLRCDPISGHDNLYWYRRVMGKEIKFLLHFVKESKQDESGMPNNRFLAERTGGTYSTLKVQPAELEDSGVYFCASSQVEIRANDEQYFGPGTRLTVT.

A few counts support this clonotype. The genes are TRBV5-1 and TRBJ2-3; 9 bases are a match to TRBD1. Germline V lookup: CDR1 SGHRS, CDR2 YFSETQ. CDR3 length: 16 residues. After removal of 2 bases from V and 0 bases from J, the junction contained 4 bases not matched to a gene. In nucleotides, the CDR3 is TGCGCCAGCAGCTTATCCGGGACAGGGAGCACAGATACGCAGTATTTT. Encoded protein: CASSLSGTGSTDTQYF.